The 32 T cell receptor beta chains given below trace back to one sample, sequenced in a study of T cells after yellow fever vaccination. TCRdb processed the 5' RACE reads anew with MiXCR; each CDR3 protein has one entry. The sample records over 300,000 distinct CDR3 sequences, approximately 4% being singletons. The source was PBMCs, collected 5 days after the yellow fever booster vaccination. These receptors came from a man in his late teens or twenties who received the YFV17D yellow fever vaccine.

The V call is TRBV7-2, the J call TRBJ1-1, with D possibly matching TRBD1 (6 bases). CDR3 length equals 17 residues. The V gene lost 0 bases and the J gene lost 4 bases, with 18 bases spanning the gap. Germline V gene sequence: CDR1 SGHTA, CDR2 FQGNSA. DNA for the CDR3: TGTGCCAGCAGCTTAGCGCAGGGCCCCAGGGGCGGCACTGAAGCTTTCTTT. Its protein product is CASSLAQGPRGGTEAFF.

This clonotype was detected ten times or more. The chain has TRBV5-6 and TRBJ2-6, with D hard to call. This CDR3 comprises 15 residues. The V gene lost 0 bases and the J gene lost 1 base, with 5 bases spanning the gap. Germline CDR1 reads SGHDT; CDR2 reads YYEEEE. This CDR3 is CASSLGLSGANVLTF. The CDR3 DNA follows: TGTGCCAGCAGCTTGGGGCTTTCTGGGGCCAACGTCCTGACTTTC.

The chain combines TRBV25-1 with TRBJ2-1, with TRBD2 as a possible D gene (5 bases). CDR1 is MGHDK, CDR2 SYGVNS, per germline. The germline V and J ends were trimmed by 4 bases and 4 bases, with 8 bases remaining between them. The CDR3 sequence is 13 residues long. CDR3 sequence (DNA): TGTGCCAGCAGTGGGACTGAGTACAATGAGCAGTTCTTC. It yields the protein CASSGTEYNEQFF.

CDR3 protein: CASSLVGLGESNQPQHF. The CDR3, as DNA: TGCGCCAGCAGCTTGGTGGGGTTGGGTGAGAGCAATCAGCCCCAGCATTTT. The rearrangement uses TRBV5-1 and TRBJ1-5, with D unresolved. The length of the CDR3 is 17 residues. Trimming took 0 bases from V and 1 from J, leaving 14 bases between them. Germline V gives CDR1 SGHRS, CDR2 YFSETQ.

This clonotype was picked up a small number of times. The rearrangement joins TRBV14 to TRBJ2-1; TRBD2 might be the D (6 bases). Germline V gives CDR1 SGHDN, CDR2 FVKESK. Trimming took off 0 bases at V and 3 bases at J, with 15 bases between the two ends. CDR3 size: 17 residues. CDR3 sequence (DNA): TGTGCCAGCAGCCAAGACTATGGACTACGATACTACAATGAGCAGTTCTTC. Translating gives CASSQDYGLRYYNEQFF.

The table lists this clonotype with many counts. V usage is TRBV18 and J usage is TRBJ2-4; D remains unclear. The germline CDR1 and CDR2 sequences are KGHSH and LQKENI. The V end was cut by 1 base, the J end by 0 bases, with 10 bases between. The CDR3 is made up of 16 amino acids. CDR3 DNA: TGTGCCAGCTCACCACGCCAGGTCCTAGCCAAAAACATTCAGTACTTC. Translated: CASSPRQVLAKNIQYF.

In its sample, this clonotype was seen many times. The chain uses TRBV20-1 and TRBJ2-3; 15 nucleotides align to TRBD2. The germline gives CDR1 DFQATT, CDR2 SNEGSKA (reference sequence). J gave up 8 bases and V 3 bases, and 12 bases lay outside the gene matches. There are 17 residues in the CDR3. CDR3 amino acids: CSASAIGLAGGKGTQYF. The CDR3 coding sequence is TGCAGTGCTAGTGCTATCGGACTAGCGGGGGGGAAGGGTACGCAGTATTTT.

V and J are TRBV20-1 and TRBJ1-3, with D perhaps TRBD1 (6 bases). The CDR3 is 14 residues long. V gave up 1 base and J gave up 2 bases, with 9 bases separating them. Germline CDR1 is DFQATT and CDR2 is SNEGSKA (reference sequence). CDR3 region: CSARGGGAGNTIYF. In nucleotides, the CDR3 is TGCAGTGCTAGAGGTGGGGGCGCTGGAAACACCATATATTTT.

This clonotype came up a few times. The rearrangement joins TRBV4-1 to TRBJ1-4; maybe TRBD1 (5 bases). This CDR3 has 15 residues. V shed 4 bases and J shed 2 bases, with 11 bases lying between them. Germline V CDR1 and CDR2: MGHRA, YSYEKL. The CDR3 loop is CASSPAGYTNEKLFF. The CDR3 DNA reads as TGCGCCAGCAGCCCGGCAGGGTACACTAATGAAAAACTGTTTTTT.

This chain uses TRBV24-1 with TRBJ2-2; the match to TRBD2 covers 13 bases. V was pared by 5 bases and J by 0 bases, with 5 bases of the junction left unmatched. Germline V CDR1 and CDR2: KGHDR, SFDVKD. CDR3 size: 18 residues. The DNA of the CDR3 is TGTGCCACCAGTGCCGTGACTAGCGGGGGGCCGAACACCGGGGAGCTGTTTTTT. Translating gives CATSAVTSGGPNTGELFF.

This clonotype was observed many times. One end of the junction is discordant with germline, which a read error may explain. The gene calls are TRBV20-1 and TRBJ2-7, with D perhaps being TRBD1 or TRBD2 (5 bases each). The CDR3 has 14 amino acids. Germline V gene lookup returns CDR1 DFQATT and CDR2 SNEGSKA (reference sequence). Here the CDR3 DNA reads TGCAGTGCCAGAGGGGAGAGTTTTCCCTACGAGCAGTACTTC. This codes for CSARGESFPYEQYF.

This clonotype has just a few counts. The V call is TRBV29-1, the J call TRBJ1-2; perhaps TRBD1 as D (5 bases). The CDR3 runs 13 residues. Per germline, CDR1 SQVTM and CDR2 ANQGSEA. V shed 7 bases and J shed 4 bases, with 16 bases lying between them. This CDR3 is CSGIRESGYGYTF. DNA for the CDR3: TGCAGCGGGATCAGGGAATCGGGCTATGGCTACACCTTC.

The rearrangement joins TRBV7-2 to TRBJ1-4; no clear D. V lost 11 bases to trimming and J lost 2 bases, with 15 bases between them. Germline V gene sequence: CDR1 SGHTA, CDR2 FQGNSA. The CDR3 length is 14 residues. CDR3 loop: CACSPGRTNEKLFF. CDR3 bases: TGTGCCTGCTCTCCCGGACGGACTAATGAAAAACTGTTTTTT.

V gene TRBV6-5 combines with J gene TRBJ2-7, with 8 bases matching TRBD1. Germline V gives CDR1 MNHEY, CDR2 SVGAGI. V lost 5 bases to trimming and J lost 0 bases; unmatched junction nucleotides: 3. This CDR3 has 14 amino acids. The CDR3 DNA sequence: TGTGCCAGCAGTCGACAGGGGATCTCCTACGAGCAGTACTTC. Its protein is CASSRQGISYEQYF.

The J gene is TRBJ1-1, the V gene TRBV6-1; maybe TRBD1 (6 bases). The CDR3 loop spans 14 amino acids. Germline CDR1 is MNHNS and CDR2 is SASEGT. Trimming removed 6 bases at V and 1 base at J, with 12 bases between. This CDR3 is CASRPGHSNTEAFF. The CDR3 nucleotides read TGTGCCAGCAGGCCGGGACATTCGAACACTGAAGCTTTCTTT.

This clonotype was counted between two and nine times. The V call is TRBV7-9, the J call TRBJ2-1; D ambiguous. V lost 2 bases and J 2 bases, leaving 16 bases between the germline ends. In germline, CDR1 is SEHNR, CDR2 FQNEAQ (reference sequence). The CDR3 loop spans 17 amino acids. CDR3 sequence reads: CASSLRLGGNPYNEQFF. CDR3 DNA sequence: TGTGCCAGCAGCTTACGGTTGGGTGGTAACCCCTACAATGAGCAGTTCTTC.

This clonotype was observed many times. CDR3 bases: TGCGCCAGCAGCGGGGGCGCGGGGAACACTGAAGCTTTCTTT. Translated: CASSGGAGNTEAFF. The rearrangement uses TRBV5-1 and TRBJ1-1, with D perhaps matching TRBD1 (6 bases). This CDR3 contains 14 residues. Germline V gene lookup returns CDR1 SGHRS and CDR2 YFSETQ. Trimming removed 4 bases at V and 1 base at J, with 11 bases between.

This clonotype has more than one count but fewer than ten. This chain uses TRBV7-2 with TRBJ2-3; a possible D gene is TRBD2 (5 bases). Germline V lookup: CDR1 SGHTA, CDR2 FQGNSA. Between the trimmed V and J ends, which lost 2 bases and 2 bases, there was a span of 11 bases. CDR3 length equals 15 residues. CDR3 DNA sequence: TGTGCCAGCAGCTTACCGGGGATTTACACAGATACGCAGTATTTT. It is translated as CASSLPGIYTDTQYF. Full variable domain (outside the CDR3, taken from reference TRBV7-2 and TRBJ2-3): GAGVSQSPSNKVTEKGKDVELRCDPISGHTALYWYRQSLGQGLEFLIYFQGNSAPDKSGLPSDRFSAERTGGSVSTLTIQRTQQEDSAVYLCASSLPGIYTDTQYFGPGTRLTVL.

There are many counts of this clonotype. The chain uses TRBV5-1 and TRBJ1-1; TRBD1 aligns across 7 bases. V dropped 7 bases and J dropped 0; count of bases not matched to a gene: 3. Germline CDR1 reads SGHRS; CDR2 reads YFSETQ. The CDR3 extends over 13 amino acids. The chain's CDR3 is CASGQDLNTEAFF. CDR3 in DNA: TGCGCCAGCGGACAGGACTTGAACACTGAAGCTTTCTTT.

This clonotype showed up just a few times. V and J are TRBV29-1 and TRBJ2-7, with TRBD1 matching over 7 bases. V shed 6 bases and J 6 bases; nucleotides not matched to a gene: 11. The CDR3 extends over 13 amino acids. CDR1 and CDR2 (germline): SQVTM, ANQGSEA. CDR3 protein: CSVLDRDDGEQYF. The CDR3 bases are TGCAGCGTATTAGACAGGGACGACGGCGAGCAGTACTTC.

The J gene is TRBJ1-2, the V gene TRBV6-5; 8 positions agree with TRBD1. Germline CDR1 reads MNHEY; CDR2 reads SVGAGI. Trimming removed 10 bases from V and 4 bases from J; junction bases left unmatched: 8. The CDR3 is 13 residues long. CDR3 bases: TGTGCCATCACAGGGGGTCGGGGCTATGGCTACACCTTC. It codes for CAITGGRGYGYTF.

This clonotype was seen a few times. This rearrangement joins TRBV10-1 to TRBJ2-5; no definite D call. This CDR3 is 14 amino acids long. Germline CDR1 reads WNHNN; CDR2 reads SYGVQD (reference sequence). The germline V and J ends were trimmed by 3 bases and 1 base, with 9 bases remaining between them. The CDR3 DNA follows: TGCGCCAGCAGTGACTCAACGGGCCAAGAGACCCAGTACTTC. Its translation is CASSDSTGQETQYF.

This clonotype was seen only a few times. The J gene is TRBJ2-3, the V gene TRBV2; TRBD2 matches 9 bases. V was pared by 11 bases and J by 5 bases, with 8 bases of the junction left unmatched. From germline, CDR1 is SNHLY and CDR2 FYNNEI. This CDR3 region has 13 residues. The CDR3 sequence is CAGMTSGGDTQYF. The CDR3 DNA sequence: TGTGCCGGGATGACTAGCGGTGGAGATACGCAGTATTTT.

This clonotype has only a few counts. The chain couples TRBV7-9 to TRBJ2-3; D could derive from TRBD1 or TRBD2 (5 bases each). With 5 bases removed from V and 0 bases from J, the gap between germline ends came to 9 bases. The length of the CDR3 is 14 residues. Germline loops: CDR1 SEHNR, CDR2 FQNEAQ (reference sequence). The CDR3 bases are TGTGCCAGCAGCGTGGGGGTTAGCACAGATACGCAGTATTTT. It is translated as CASSVGVSTDTQYF.

Many counts were recorded for this clonotype. V usage is TRBV4-3 and J usage is TRBJ2-7; 11 bases are shared with TRBD1. V trimming: 0 bases; J trimming: 4 bases; junction bases outside the gene matches: 2. The length of the CDR3 is 15 residues. Germline lookup yields CDR1 LGHNA and CDR2 YSLEER. The CDR3 region has the DNA TGCGCCAGCAGCCAAGAGGACAGGGGGCGGTACGAGCAGTACGTC. This encodes CASSQEDRGRYEQYV.

This sequence joins TRBV5-5 and TRBJ1-2, with D unclear. The CDR3 sequence is 15 residues long. Germline CDR1 reads SGHKS; CDR2 reads YYEKEE (reference sequence). V lost 4 bases and J 2 bases, leaving 15 bases between the germline ends. The CDR3 here is CASSPFPEGNYGYTF. CDR3 DNA: TGTGCCAGCAGCCCCTTTCCGGAAGGAAACTATGGCTACACCTTC.

Only a few counts were recorded for this clonotype. The J gene is TRBJ1-4, the V gene TRBV4-1, with D possibly being TRBD1 (5 bases). V gave up 4 bases and J gave up 7 bases, with 16 bases separating them. Per the germline V gene, CDR1 is MGHRA and CDR2 is YSYEKL. This CDR3 is 15 amino acids long. The CDR3 bases are TGCGCCAGCAGCCTTCAGGGAGCCGCAGGTGAAAAACTGTTTTTT. This encodes CASSLQGAAGEKLFF.

This clonotype was seen more than once but under ten times. J is TRBJ2-4 and V is TRBV28; no reliable D call. Germline V gene sequence: CDR1 MDHEN, CDR2 SYDVKM. The CDR3 has 13 residues. V lost 10 bases and J 7 bases, leaving 17 bases between the germline ends. CDR3 loop: CATHSPAANIQYF. CDR3 sequence (DNA): TGTGCCACCCACAGCCCGGCAGCGAACATTCAGTACTTC.

This clonotype was picked up a small number of times. This chain links TRBV11-2 with TRBJ1-3, with D perhaps matching TRBD1 (5 bases). From germline, CDR1 is SGHAT and CDR2 FQNNGV. V was cut by 5 bases and J by 2 bases, with 13 bases left in between. This CDR3 has 15 residues. CDR3 sequence reads: CASSRTRVAGNTIYF. The CDR3 DNA sequence: TGTGCCAGCAGCAGAACCAGGGTGGCTGGAAACACCATATATTTT.

This clonotype was seen repeatedly, ten times or more. The chain carries TRBV11-2 and TRBJ2-7, with D hard to call. This CDR3 is built from 13 residues. Trimming took off 0 bases at V and 4 bases at J, with 7 bases between the two ends. The germline gives CDR1 SGHAT, CDR2 FQNNGV. DNA for the CDR3: TGTGCCAGCAGCTTAGACGGAATATACGAGCAGTACGTC. Translating gives CASSLDGIYEQYV.

This clonotype was observed a handful of times. This rearrangement joins TRBV4-1 to TRBJ1-3; no clear D gene. The CDR3 sequence is 15 residues long. The germline CDR1 and CDR2 sequences are MGHRA and YSYEKL. Trimming shortened V by 1 base and J by 2 bases, and 9 bases separated the two germline ends. In DNA form, the CDR3 reads TGCGCCAGCAGCCAAGTAAGGGAAACTGGAAACACCATATATTTT. It yields the protein CASSQVRETGNTIYF.

This clonotype was observed many times. The genes are TRBV7-2 and TRBJ1-1; D may be TRBD1 (6 bases). V lost 6 bases and J lost 4, with 12 bases in between. The CDR3 has 13 residues. Germline V gives CDR1 SGHTA, CDR2 FQGNSA. The CDR3 loop reads CASSLGAGTEAFF. The CDR3 nucleotides read TGTGCCAGCAGTTTGGGGGCGGGCACTGAAGCTTTCTTT.